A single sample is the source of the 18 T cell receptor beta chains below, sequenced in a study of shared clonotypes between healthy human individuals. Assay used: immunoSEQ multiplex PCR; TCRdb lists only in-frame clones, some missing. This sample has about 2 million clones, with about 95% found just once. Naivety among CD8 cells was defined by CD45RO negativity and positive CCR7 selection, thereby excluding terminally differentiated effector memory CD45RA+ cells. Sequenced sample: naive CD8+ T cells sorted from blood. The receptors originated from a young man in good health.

CDR3 nucleotide sequence: TGTGCCAGCAGCCCGTCTAGCGGGAGGGCGCCCGGGGAGCTGTTTTTT. Amino acids: CASSPSSGRAPGELFF. The chain couples TRBV27 to TRBJ2-2, with 12 bases matching TRBD2. J was trimmed by 6 bases and V by 6 bases; bases with no gene match: 8. Germline values: CDR1 MNHEY, CDR2 SMNVEV (reference sequence). The CDR3 contains 16 residues.

The CDR3 loop reads CASSLADGSMNTEAFF. The DNA for the CDR3 is TGCGCCAGCAGCTTGGCCGATGGAAGTATGAACACTGAAGCTTTCTTT. V is TRBV5-1 and J is TRBJ1-1; D gene uncertain. There are 16 residues in the CDR3. Trimming took off 0 bases at V and 0 bases at J, with 12 bases between the two ends. Germline V gene data show CDR1 as SGHRS and CDR2 as YFSETQ.

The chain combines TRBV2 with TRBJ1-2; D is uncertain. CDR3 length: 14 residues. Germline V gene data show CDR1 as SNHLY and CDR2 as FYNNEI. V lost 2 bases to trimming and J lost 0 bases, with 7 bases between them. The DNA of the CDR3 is TGTGCCAGCAGTGAAAGTGGACCTAACTATGGCTACACCTTC. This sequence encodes CASSESGPNYGYTF.

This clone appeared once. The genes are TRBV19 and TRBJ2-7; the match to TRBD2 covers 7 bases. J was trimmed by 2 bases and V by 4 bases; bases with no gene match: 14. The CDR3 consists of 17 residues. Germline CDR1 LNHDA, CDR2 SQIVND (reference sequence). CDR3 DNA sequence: TGTGCCAGTAGTACCGGAATCCTAGCGGATCTTCCCTACGAGCAGTACTTC. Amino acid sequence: CASSTGILADLPYEQYF.

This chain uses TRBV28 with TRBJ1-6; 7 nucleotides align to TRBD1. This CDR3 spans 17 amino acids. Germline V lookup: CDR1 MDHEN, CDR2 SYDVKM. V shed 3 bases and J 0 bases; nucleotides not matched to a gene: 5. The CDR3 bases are TGTGCCAGCAGTTTCGTGGGACAGAGCTCCTATAATTCACCCCTCCACTTT. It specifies CASSFVGQSSYNSPLHF.

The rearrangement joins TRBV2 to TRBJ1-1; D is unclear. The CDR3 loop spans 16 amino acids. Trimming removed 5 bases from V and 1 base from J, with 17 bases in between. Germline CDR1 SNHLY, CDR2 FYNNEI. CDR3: CASSPINYRENTEAFF. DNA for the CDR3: TGTGCCAGCAGTCCGATCAATTATAGGGAGAACACTGAAGCTTTCTTT. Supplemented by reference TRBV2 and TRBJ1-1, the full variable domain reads EPEVTQTPSHQVTQMGQEVILRCVPISNHLYFYWYRQILGQKVEFLVSFYNNEISEKSEIFDDQFSVERPDGSNFTLKIRSTKLEDSAMYFCASSPINYRENTEAFFGQGTRLTVV.

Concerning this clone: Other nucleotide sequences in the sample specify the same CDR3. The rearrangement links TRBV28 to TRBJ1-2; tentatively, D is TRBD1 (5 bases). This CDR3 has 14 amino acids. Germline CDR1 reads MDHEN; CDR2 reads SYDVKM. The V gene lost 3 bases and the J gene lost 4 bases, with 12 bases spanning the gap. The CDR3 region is CASSFSGTGYGYTF. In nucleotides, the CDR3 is TGTGCCAGCAGTTTTTCAGGGACGGGCTATGGCTACACCTTC.

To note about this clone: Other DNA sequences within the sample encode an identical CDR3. The CDR3 nucleotides are TGTGCCAGCAGCACCGGGGGGTCCTACGAGCAGTACTTC. Translation gives CASSTGGSYEQYF. The V and J genes are TRBV27 and TRBJ2-7; 7 bases align to TRBD2. V trimming: 6 bases; J trimming: 1 base; junction bases outside the gene matches: 3. The CDR3 has 13 amino acids. Germline CDR1 and CDR2: MNHEY and SMNVEV (reference sequence).

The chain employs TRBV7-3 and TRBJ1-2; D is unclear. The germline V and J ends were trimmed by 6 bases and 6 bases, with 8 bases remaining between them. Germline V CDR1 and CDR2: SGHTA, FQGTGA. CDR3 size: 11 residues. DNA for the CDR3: TGTGCCAGCAGTGACCCGGATGGCTACACCTTC. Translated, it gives CASSDPDGYTF.

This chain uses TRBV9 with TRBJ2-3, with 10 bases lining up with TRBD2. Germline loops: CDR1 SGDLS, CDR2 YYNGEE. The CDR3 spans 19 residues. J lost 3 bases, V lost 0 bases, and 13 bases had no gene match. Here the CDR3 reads CASSVATSPLAGETDTQYF. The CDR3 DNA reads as TGTGCCAGCAGCGTAGCCACTTCCCCCCTAGCGGGGGAAACAGATACGCAGTATTTT. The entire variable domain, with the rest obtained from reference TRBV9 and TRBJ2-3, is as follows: DSGVTQTPKHLITATGQRVTLRCSPRSGDLSVYWYQQSLDQGLQFLIQYYNGEERAKGNILERFSAQQFPDLHSELNLSSLELGDSALYFCASSVATSPLAGETDTQYFGPGTRLTVL.

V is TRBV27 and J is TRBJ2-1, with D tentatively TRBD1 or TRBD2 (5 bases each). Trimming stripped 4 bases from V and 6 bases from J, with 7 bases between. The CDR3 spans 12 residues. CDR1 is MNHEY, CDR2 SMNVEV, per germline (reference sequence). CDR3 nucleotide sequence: TGTGCCAGCAGTTACGGGACCAATGAGCAGTTCTTC. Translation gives CASSYGTNEQFF.

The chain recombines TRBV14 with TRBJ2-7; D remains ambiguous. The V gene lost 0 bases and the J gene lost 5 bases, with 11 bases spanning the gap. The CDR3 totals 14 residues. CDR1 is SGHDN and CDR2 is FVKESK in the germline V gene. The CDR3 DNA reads TGTGCCAGCAGCCAAGATCTTGTCGGCCACGAGCAGTACTTC. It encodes CASSQDLVGHEQYF.

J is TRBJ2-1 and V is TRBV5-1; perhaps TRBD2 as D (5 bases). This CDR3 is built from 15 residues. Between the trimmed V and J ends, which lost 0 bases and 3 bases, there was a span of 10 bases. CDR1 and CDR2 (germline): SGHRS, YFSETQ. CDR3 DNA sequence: TGCGCCAGCAGCTTGGGGCTAGCCTACTACAATGAGCAGTTCTTC. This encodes CASSLGLAYYNEQFF.

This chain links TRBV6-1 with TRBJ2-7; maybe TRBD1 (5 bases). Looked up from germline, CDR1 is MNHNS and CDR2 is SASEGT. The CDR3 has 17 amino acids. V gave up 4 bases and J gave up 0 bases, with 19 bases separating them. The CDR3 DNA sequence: TGTGCCAGCAGTGTACTAAAGCAGGGTTTGAGCTCCTACGAGCAGTACTTC. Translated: CASSVLKQGLSSYEQYF.

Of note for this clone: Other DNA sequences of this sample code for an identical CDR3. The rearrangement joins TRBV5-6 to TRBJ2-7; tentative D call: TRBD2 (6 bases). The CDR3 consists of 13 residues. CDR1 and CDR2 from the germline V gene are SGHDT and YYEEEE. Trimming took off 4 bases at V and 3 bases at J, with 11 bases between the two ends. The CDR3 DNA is TGTGCCAGCAGCCCGGGACTGAGCTACGAGCAGTACTTC. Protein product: CASSPGLSYEQYF.

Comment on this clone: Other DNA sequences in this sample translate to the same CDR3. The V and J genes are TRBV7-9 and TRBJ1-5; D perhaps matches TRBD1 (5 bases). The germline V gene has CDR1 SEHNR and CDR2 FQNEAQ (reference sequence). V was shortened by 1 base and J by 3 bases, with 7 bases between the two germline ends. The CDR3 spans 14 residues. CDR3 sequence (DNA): TGTGCCAGCAGCTTAGGGGGGGACAATCAGCCCCAGCATTTT. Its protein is CASSLGGDNQPQHF.

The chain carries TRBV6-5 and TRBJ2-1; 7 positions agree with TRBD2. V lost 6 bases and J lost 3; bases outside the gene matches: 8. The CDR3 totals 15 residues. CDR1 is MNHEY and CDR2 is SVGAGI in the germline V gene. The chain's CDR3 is CASRQDGGNYNEQFF. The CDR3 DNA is TGTGCCAGCAGGCAAGACGGGGGGAACTACAATGAGCAGTTCTTC.

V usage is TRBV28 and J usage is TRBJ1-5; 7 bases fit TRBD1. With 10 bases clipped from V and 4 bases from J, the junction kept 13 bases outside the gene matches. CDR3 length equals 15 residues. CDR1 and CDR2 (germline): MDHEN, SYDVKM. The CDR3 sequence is CATIRDSASNQPQHF. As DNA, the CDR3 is TGTGCCACGATAAGGGACAGCGCCTCTAATCAGCCCCAGCATTTT.